This T cell receptor beta chain is drawn from a study of cytomegalovirus exposure and HLA in healthy donors. This PCR relied on a set of 60 Vbeta primers and 13 Jbeta primers. Assay used: immunoSEQ multiplex PCR; TCRdb lists only in-frame clones, some missing. The sample shows some 120,000 clones, and under 2.5% sits with its ten largest clones. Trimming removed 0 bases at V and 0 bases at J, with 12 bases between. The CDR3 contains 16 residues. Germline CDR1 and CDR2: SGHAT and FQNNGV. The source material was PBMCs. The sequence came from a man aged 35 to 55 in good health and CMV-seronegative. J is TRBJ2-7 and V is TRBV11-2, with D perhaps matching TRBD1 (6 bases). CDR3 in DNA: TGTGCCAGCAGCTTAGATCGTACAGGGTACTCCTACGAGCAGTACTTC. This gives the protein CASSLDRTGYSYEQYF.